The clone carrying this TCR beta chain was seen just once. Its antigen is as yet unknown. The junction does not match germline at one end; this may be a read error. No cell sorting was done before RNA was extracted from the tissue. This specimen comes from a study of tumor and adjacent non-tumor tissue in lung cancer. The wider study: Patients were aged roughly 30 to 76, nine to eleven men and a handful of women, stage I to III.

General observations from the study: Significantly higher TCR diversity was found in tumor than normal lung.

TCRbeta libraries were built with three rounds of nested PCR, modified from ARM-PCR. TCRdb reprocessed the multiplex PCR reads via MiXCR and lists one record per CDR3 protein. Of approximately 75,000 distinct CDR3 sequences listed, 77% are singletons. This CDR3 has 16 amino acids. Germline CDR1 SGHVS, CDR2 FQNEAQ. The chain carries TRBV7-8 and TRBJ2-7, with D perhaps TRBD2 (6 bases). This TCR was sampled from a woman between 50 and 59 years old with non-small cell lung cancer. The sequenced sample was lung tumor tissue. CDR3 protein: CASSLGTGTAGYEHYF. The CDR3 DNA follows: TGTGCCAGCAGTTTAGGGACTGGCACCGCGGGCTACGAGCACTACTTC.